This record covers a single T cell receptor beta chain. The antigen it binds to is not known. One base away there is no much larger clone; base qualities are not given. Per the publication, the time point label means: less than 25 weeks on oral tofacitinib. The treatment or condition label, read with the paper, signifies: oral pan-JAK inhibitor, 5-10 mg twice daily. Lesional scalp punch biopsies and peripheral blood were collected from alopecia areata patients. PBMCs were isolated by density centrifugation and stained for CD3, CD4 and CD8, and CD4+ and CD8+ T cells were sorted on a FACSAria. Library creation used the immunoSEQ multiplex PCR assay. For TCR sequencing, RNA was extracted from every sample and reverse transcribed into cDNA to serve as template. SuperScript III was used to make first-strand cDNA, primed with a 2:1 mix of oligo-dT and random hexamers. Amplification bias was assessed with a synthetic immune receptor repertoire, and residual bias was removed computationally. The source study handled its data this way. Raw reads were preprocessed for error removal, and CDR3 was defined according to IMGT conventions as running from the conserved cysteine to phenylalanine. Clonality was computed as 1 minus the Shannon entropy, with the entropy normalized by log2 of the number of productive unique TCRs. Scalp TCRbeta sequences were cross-referenced with sorted blood CD4 and CD8 repertoires so that the CD4 or CD8 identity of scalp clones could be inferred. In TCRdb, the immuneACCESS table is reduced to in-frame sequences with V and J assigned. These tables do not hold every clone; where another copy was compared, an unresolved V gene accounts for under half, and the others remain unexplained. The D gene and trimming were derived from the DNA, and the V and J assignments and clone size from that table. This sample comprises 35,000 to 45,000 clones, roughly 92% of them detected only once. The ten largest clones represent under 20% of the sample.

The trim is 2 bases for V and 0 bases for J, with a gap of 16 bases between the germline ends. The cysteine opens and the phenylalanine closes a CDR3 of 17 amino acids. Just the 51-base CDR3 DNA is kept, in frame starting at base 1. Per the germline V gene, MDHEN is the CDR1 and SYDVKM is the CDR2. This entry belongs to a study of CD8+ T cells in alopecia areata (dated by TCRdb to the late 2010s). Regarding the complete study: The treated patients, all with moderate-to-severe alopecia areata, were enrolled in an open-label pilot trial of oral tofacitinib given at 5 to 10 mg twice daily. Tofacitinib was administered for 6 to 18 months, and 6 months of follow-up off drug were then conducted to assess delayed response and recurrence. Scalp clonality was compared across normal scalp (n=4), patchy alopecia areata scalp (n=8), and alopecia totalis/universalis scalp (n=8). RNA was obtained with the PAXgene miRNA kit for fixed scalp, the miRNeasy kit for PBMCs, and the RNeasy kit for mouse skin. Patients on tofacitinib were biopsied at baseline and after 4 and 24 weeks of treatment, and several of the patients also had a later scalp biopsy. The study used high-throughput TCRbeta sequencing to examine T cell clonal expansion in alopecia areata, in both the C3H/HeJ mouse model and human patients. For the treated patients, the SALT score, which quantifies what percentage of scalp surface area is affected, served as the measure of disease severity. In humans, TCRbeta sequencing was performed on scalp tissue and on sorted CD4+ and CD8+ peripheral blood T cells from healthy controls and from patients with patchy or totalis/universalis alopecia areata. immunoSEQ multiplex PCR using 35 Vbeta forward primers and 13 Jbeta reverse primers was used to amplify TCRbeta CDR3 regions. General conclusions and limits of the study: During tofacitinib treatment, many expanded lesional clones remained in scalp and blood, and this persistence may partly explain relapse after treatment is stopped. Because the treated cohort was small and had just a single nonresponder, larger studies are needed to establish links between baseline CD8+ expansion and response. Compared with mice, TCR sequences shared between patients were less clear, possibly partly because of HLA diversity across the patient population. Resident alphabeta T cells in normal human skin are also sequenced, complicating scalp TCR repertoire analysis, unlike mouse skin dominated by gammadelta T cells. Tofacitinib significantly decreased scalp clonality and the number of expanded CD8+ clones among the top 100 scalp clones. Lesional scalp, especially in alopecia totalis/universalis, showed higher clonality and more expanded CD8+ clones than normal scalp, suggesting antigenic drive.

Sequencing used CD8+ T cells sorted from blood, obtained at week 24, from a patient treated with tofacitinib. The clonotype originates from a human donor with alopecia areata. This chain is built from TRBV28 and TRBJ1-1, with the D gene not clear enough to name. This receptor has the CDR3 CASSLAGSPFMNTEAFF. The sequenced DNA: TGTGCCAGCAGTTTAGCGGGATCCCCCTTCATGAACACTGAAGCTTTCTTT.